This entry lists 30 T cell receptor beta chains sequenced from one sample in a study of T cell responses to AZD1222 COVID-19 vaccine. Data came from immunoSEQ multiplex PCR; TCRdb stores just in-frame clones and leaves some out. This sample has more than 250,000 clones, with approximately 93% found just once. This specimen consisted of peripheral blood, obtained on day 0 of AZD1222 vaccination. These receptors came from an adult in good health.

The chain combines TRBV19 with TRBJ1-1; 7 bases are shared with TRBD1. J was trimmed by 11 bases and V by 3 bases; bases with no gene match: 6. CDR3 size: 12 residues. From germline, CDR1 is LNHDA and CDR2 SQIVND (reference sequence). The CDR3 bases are TGTGCCAGTAGTATGGGACAGCTCAGGGCTTTCTTT. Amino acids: CASSMGQLRAFF. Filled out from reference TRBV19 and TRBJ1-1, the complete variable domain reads DGGITQSPKYLFRKEGQNVTLSCEQNLNHDAMYWYRQDPGQGLRLIYYSQIVNDFQKGDIAEGYSVSREKKESFPLTVTSAQKNPTAFYLCASSMGQLRAFFGQGTRLTVV.

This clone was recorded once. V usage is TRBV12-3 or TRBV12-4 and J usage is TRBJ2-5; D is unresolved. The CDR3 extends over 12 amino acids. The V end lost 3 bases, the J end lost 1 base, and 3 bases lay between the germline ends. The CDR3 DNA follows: TGTGCCAGCAGTTTGTTCCAAGAGACCCAGTACTTC. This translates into CASSLFQETQYF.

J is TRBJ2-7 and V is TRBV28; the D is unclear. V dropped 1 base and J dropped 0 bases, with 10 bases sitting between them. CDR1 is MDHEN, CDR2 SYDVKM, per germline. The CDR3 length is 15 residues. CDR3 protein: CASSLSAASSYEQYF. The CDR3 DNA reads TGTGCCAGCAGTTTATCGGCAGCTAGCTCCTACGAGCAGTACTTC. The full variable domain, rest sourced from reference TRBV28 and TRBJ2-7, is DVKVTQSSRYLVKRTGEKVFLECVQDMDHENMFWYRQDPGLGLRLIYFSYDVKMKEKGDIPEGYSVSREKKERFSLILESASTNQTSMYLCASSLSAASSYEQYFGPGTRLTVT.

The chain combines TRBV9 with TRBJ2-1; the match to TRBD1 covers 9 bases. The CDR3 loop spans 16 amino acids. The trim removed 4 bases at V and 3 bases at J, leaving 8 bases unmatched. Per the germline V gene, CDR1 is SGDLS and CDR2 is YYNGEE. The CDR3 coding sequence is TGTGCCAGCAGCCTAACAGGGGGCGAAATCTACAATGAGCAGTTCTTC. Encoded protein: CASSLTGGEIYNEQFF.

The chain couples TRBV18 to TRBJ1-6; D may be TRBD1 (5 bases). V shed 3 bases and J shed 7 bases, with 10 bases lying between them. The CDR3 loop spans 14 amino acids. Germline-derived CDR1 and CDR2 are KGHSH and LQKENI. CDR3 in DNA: TGTGCCAGCTCACCCGGGACTGTAAATTCACCCCTCCACTTT. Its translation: CASSPGTVNSPLHF.

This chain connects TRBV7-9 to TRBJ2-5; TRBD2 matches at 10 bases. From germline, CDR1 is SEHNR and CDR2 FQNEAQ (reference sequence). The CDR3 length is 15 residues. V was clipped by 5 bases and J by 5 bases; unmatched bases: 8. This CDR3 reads CASSPRTSGRETQYF. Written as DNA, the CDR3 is TGTGCCAGCAGCCCGCGGACTAGCGGTAGGGAGACCCAGTACTTC.

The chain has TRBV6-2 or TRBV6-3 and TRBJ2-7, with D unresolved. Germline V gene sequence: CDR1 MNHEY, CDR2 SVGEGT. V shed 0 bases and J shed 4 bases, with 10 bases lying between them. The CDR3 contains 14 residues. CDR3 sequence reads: CASSYSAWGYEQYF. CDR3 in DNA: TGTGCCAGCAGTTACTCGGCGTGGGGATACGAGCAGTACTTC.

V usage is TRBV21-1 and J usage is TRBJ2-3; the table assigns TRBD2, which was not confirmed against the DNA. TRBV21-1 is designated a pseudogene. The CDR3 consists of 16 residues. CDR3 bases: TGTGCCAGCAGCAAAGCCGCTAGCGGGAGGACAGATACGCAGTATTTT. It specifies CASSKAASGRTDTQYF.

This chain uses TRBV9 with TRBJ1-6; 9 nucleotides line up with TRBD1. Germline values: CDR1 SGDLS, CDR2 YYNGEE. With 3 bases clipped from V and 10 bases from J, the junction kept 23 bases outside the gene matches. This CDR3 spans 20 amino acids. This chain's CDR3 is CASSGSLNQPGQGPPSPLHF. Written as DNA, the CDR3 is TGTGCCAGCAGCGGGTCCCTAAACCAGCCGGGACAGGGCCCTCCCTCACCCCTCCACTTT.

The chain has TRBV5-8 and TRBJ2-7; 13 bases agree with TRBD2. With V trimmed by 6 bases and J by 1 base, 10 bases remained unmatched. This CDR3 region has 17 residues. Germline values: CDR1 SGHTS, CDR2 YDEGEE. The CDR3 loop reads CASTRTSGSNWSYEQYF. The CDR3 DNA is TGTGCCAGCACTCGGACTAGCGGGAGTAATTGGTCCTACGAGCAGTACTTC.

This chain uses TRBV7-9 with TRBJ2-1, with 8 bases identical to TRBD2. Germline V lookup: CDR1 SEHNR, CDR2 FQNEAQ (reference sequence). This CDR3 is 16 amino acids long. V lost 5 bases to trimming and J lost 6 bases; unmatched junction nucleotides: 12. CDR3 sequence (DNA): TGTGCCAGCAGCCCCTTAGCGGGGCCGGGGGGCAATGAGCAGTTCTTC. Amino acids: CASSPLAGPGGNEQFF.

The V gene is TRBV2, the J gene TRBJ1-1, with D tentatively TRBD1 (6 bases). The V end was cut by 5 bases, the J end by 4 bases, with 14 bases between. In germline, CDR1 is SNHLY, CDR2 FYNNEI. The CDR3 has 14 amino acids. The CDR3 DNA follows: TGTGCCAGCAGTACCCGGGACACGGGCACTGAAGCTTTCTTT. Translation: CASSTRDTGTEAFF.

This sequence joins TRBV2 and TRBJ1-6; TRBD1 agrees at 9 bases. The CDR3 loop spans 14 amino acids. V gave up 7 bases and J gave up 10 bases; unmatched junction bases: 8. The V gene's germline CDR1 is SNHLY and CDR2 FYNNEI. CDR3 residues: CASTRTGERSPLHF. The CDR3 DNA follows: TGTGCCAGCACAAGGACAGGGGAAAGGTCACCCCTCCACTTT.

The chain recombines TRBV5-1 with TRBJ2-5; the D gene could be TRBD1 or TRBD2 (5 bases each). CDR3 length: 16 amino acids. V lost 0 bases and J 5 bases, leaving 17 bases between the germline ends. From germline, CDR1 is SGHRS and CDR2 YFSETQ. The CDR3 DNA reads TGCGCCAGCAGCTTGGAAGCAGCATCCTGGGGGGAGACCCAGTACTTC. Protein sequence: CASSLEAASWGETQYF. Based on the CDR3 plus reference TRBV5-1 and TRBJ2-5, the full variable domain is KAGVTQTPRYLIKTRGQQVTLSCSPISGHRSVSWYQQTPGQGLQFLFEYFSETQRNKGNFPGRFSGRQFSNSRSEMNVSTLELGDSALYLCASSLEAASWGETQYFGPGTRLLVL.

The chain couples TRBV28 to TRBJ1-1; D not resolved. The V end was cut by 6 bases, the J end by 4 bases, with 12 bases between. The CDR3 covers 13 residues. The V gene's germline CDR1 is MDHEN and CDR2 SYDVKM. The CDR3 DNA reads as TGTGCCAGCAGCCCTCCCCGGGGCACTGAAGCTTTCTTT. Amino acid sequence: CASSPPRGTEAFF. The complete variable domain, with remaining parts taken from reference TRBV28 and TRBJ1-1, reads DVKVTQSSRYLVKRTGEKVFLECVQDMDHENMFWYRQDPGLGLRLIYFSYDVKMKEKGDIPEGYSVSREKKERFSLILESASTNQTSMYLCASSPPRGTEAFFGQGTRLTVV.

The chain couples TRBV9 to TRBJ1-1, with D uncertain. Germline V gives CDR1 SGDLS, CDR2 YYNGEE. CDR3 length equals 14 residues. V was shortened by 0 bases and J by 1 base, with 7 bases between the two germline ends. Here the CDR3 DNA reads TGTGCCAGCAGCGTAGGTCCGACGAACACTGAAGCTTTCTTT. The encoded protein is CASSVGPTNTEAFF.

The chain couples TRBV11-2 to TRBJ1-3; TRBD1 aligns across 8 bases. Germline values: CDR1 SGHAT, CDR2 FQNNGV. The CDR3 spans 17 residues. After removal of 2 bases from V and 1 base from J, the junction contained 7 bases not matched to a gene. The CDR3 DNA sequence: TGTGCCAGCAGCTTATTGAGGACAGGGCCATCTGGAAACACCATATATTTT. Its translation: CASSLLRTGPSGNTIYF.

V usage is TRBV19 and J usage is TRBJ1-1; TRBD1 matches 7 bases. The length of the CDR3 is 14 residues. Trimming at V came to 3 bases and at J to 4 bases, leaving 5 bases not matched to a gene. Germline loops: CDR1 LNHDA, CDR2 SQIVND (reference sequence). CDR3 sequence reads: CASSMDRRGTEAFF. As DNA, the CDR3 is TGTGCCAGTAGTATGGACAGGAGGGGCACTGAAGCTTTCTTT.

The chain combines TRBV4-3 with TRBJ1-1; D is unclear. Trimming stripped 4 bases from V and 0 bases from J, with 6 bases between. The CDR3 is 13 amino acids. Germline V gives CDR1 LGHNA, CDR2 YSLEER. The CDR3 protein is CASSREMNTEAFF. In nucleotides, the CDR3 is TGCGCCAGCAGCCGAGAGATGAACACTGAAGCTTTCTTT.

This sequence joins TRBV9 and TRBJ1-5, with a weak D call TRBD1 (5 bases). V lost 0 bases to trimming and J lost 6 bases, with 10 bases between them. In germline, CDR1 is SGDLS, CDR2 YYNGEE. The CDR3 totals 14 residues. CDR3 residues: CASSVDQGGQPQHF. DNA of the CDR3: TGTGCCAGCAGCGTAGATCAGGGAGGTCAGCCCCAGCATTTT.

CDR3 sequence: CASSHRGLMNTEAFF. The CDR3, as DNA: TGTGCCAGCAGCCACAGGGGGCTGATGAACACTGAAGCTTTCTTT. The rearrangement links TRBV3-1 (or the pseudogene TRBV3-2) to TRBJ1-1; 8 bases are shared with TRBD1. With 3 bases clipped from V and 0 bases from J, the junction kept 3 bases outside the gene matches. Germline CDR1 LGHDT, CDR2 YNNKEL (reference sequence). The CDR3 extends over 15 amino acids.

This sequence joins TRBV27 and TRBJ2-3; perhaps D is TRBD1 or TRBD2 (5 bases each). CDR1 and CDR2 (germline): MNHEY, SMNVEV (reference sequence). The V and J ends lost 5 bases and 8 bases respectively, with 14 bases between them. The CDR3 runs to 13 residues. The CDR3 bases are TGTGCCAGCAGTACCGGGGCCAGGAGTACGCAGTATTTT. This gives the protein CASSTGARSTQYF.

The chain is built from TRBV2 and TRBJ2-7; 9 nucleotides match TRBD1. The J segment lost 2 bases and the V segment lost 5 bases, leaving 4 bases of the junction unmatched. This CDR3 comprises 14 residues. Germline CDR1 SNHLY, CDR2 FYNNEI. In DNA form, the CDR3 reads TGTGCCAGCAGTAAACAGGGGGCCACCTACGAGCAGTACTTC. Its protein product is CASSKQGATYEQYF.

CDR3 loop: CASSSDPRVDTQYF. In DNA, the CDR3 is TGTGCCAGCAGCTCGGACCCTCGGGTAGATACGCAGTATTTT. V usage is TRBV9 and J usage is TRBJ2-3; no definite D call. V lost 4 bases and J lost 5, with 14 bases in between. This CDR3 spans 14 amino acids. CDR1 is SGDLS, CDR2 YYNGEE, per germline.

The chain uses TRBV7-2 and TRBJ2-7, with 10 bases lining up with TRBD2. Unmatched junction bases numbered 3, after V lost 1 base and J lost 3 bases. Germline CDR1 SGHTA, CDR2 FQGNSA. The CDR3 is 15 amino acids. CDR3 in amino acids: CASSLGSGRSYEQYF. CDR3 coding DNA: TGTGCCAGCAGCTTAGGTAGCGGGAGGAGCTACGAGCAGTACTTC.

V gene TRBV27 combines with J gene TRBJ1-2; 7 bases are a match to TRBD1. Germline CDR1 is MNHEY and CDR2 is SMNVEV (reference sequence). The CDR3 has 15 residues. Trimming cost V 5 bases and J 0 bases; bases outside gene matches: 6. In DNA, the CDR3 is TGTGCCAGCAGTCCCCAGGGGGTCCCTAACTATGGCTACACCTTC. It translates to CASSPQGVPNYGYTF.

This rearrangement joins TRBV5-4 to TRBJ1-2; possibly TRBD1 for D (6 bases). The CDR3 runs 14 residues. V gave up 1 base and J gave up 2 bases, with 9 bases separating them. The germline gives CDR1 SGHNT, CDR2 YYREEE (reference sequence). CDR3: CASSLIGTNYGYTF. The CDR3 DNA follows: TGTGCCAGCAGCTTGATCGGGACAAACTATGGCTACACCTTC.

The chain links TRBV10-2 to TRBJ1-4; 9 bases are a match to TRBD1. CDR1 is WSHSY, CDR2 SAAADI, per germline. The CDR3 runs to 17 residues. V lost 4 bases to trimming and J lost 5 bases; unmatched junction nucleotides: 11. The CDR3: CASSADRGERENEKLFF. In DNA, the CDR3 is TGCGCCAGCAGTGCCGACAGGGGGGAGCGGGAAAATGAAAAACTGTTTTTT.

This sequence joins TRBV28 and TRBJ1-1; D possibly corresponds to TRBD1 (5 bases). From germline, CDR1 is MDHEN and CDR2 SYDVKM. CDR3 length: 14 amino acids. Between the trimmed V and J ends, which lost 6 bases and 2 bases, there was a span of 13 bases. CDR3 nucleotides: TGTGCCAGCAGGATGGGGCAGATAAACACTGAAGCTTTCTTT. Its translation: CASRMGQINTEAFF.

The CDR3 spells CASSRRNGYTF. DNA for the CDR3: TGTGCCAGCAGCCGAAGGAATGGCTACACCTTC. The chain has TRBV2 and TRBJ1-2; no reliable D call. V was trimmed by 6 bases and J by 6 bases, leaving 8 bases between them. This CDR3 has 11 amino acids. Looked up from germline, CDR1 is SNHLY and CDR2 is FYNNEI.